The sequence of this TCR beta chain was determined in a study of regulatory T cells in long-lasting Graves disease. CDR3 length: 16 residues. Germline CDR1 is SGHAT and CDR2 is FQNNGV. Findings of the study overall: Relative to newly diagnosed Graves' patients, persistent ones had lower TCR diversity. Favored gene segments in persistent disease were TRBV28, TRBJ1-2 and TRBJ2-5.

As concerns this clonotype: The antigen remains undetermined. A read error is possible here, since a much larger clone lies one base away.

Arm-PCR of CDR3 regions and iRepertoire HTBI primers were used to build TCR beta libraries. Per the original methods: Overall, samples carried some 67 TRBV and 14 TRBJ segments. TCRdb reprocessed the multiplex PCR reads with MiXCR, giving one entry per CDR3 protein. These V and J calls originate from TCRdb's pipeline instead of the authors' own analysis. Altogether more than 300,000 distinct CDR3 sequences are present, around a fifth being singletons, with the ten largest covering 29%. The time point was: persistent/refractory GD, antithyroid drugs over 5 years with positive TRAb. Scientists built the TCR library using RNA that was extracted from PBMCs.

Sequenced here: peripheral blood mononuclear cells (PBMCs), sampled when the disease was refractory, from a patient treated with antithyroid drugs. The origin of this receptor is a female donor with Graves disease. This sequence joins TRBV11-2 and TRBJ1-5; D uncertain. CDR3 coding DNA: TGTGCCGGCAGCCCAGGCAGCGGTGGCGGCAATCAGCCCCAGCATTTT. Its translation is CAGSPGSGGGNQPQHF. Using reference TRBV11-2 and TRBJ1-5 for the parts outside the CDR3, the full variable domain is EAGVAQSPRYKIIEKRQSVAFWCNPISGHATLYWYQQILGQGPKLLIQFQNNGVVDDSQLPKDRFSAERLKGVDSTLKIQPAKLEDSAVYLCAGSPGSGGGNQPQHFGDGTRLSIL.